This entry lists 29 T cell receptor beta chains sequenced from one sample in a study of blood T cells in healthy people across ages. A J-beta primer mix and a sample-barcoded 5' primer were used in a second PCR of about 7 to 12 cycles. MiXCR, applied by TCRdb to the 5' RACE reads, yields one record per CDR3 protein. The sample holds about 1 million distinct CDR3 sequences; less than 50% are singletons and the top ten take 15% to 20%. The sample was blood. The receptor source for this set is a woman aged 60 to 75 in good health.

The V and J genes are TRBV7-6 and TRBJ2-7, with 13 bases identical to TRBD2. The CDR3 has 18 amino acids. CDR1 SGHVS and CDR2 FNYEAQ come from the germline V gene. V shed 0 bases, J shed 0 bases, and the junction held 5 bases outside the gene matches. The CDR3: CASSLAAGLAGISYEQYF. DNA for the CDR3: TGTGCCAGCAGCTTAGCCGCGGGACTAGCGGGAATCTCCTACGAGCAGTACTTC.

In the case of this clonotype: A much bigger clone sits one base away, suggesting this may be a read error. The chain couples TRBV9 to TRBJ2-7, with D perhaps matching TRBD2 (5 bases). The germline V gene has CDR1 SGDLS and CDR2 YYNGEE. CDR3 length: 16 amino acids. Trimming stripped 0 bases from V and 4 bases from J, with 17 bases between. In nucleotides, the CDR3 is TGTGCCAGCAGCGTAGAGAGGACTGGGTACTCTTACGAGCAGTACTTC. As protein: CASSVERTGYSYEQYF.

This clonotype was counted only a few times. V and J are TRBV12-3 or TRBV12-4 and TRBJ2-6; maybe TRBD1 (6 bases). There are 14 residues in the CDR3. The V end lost 7 bases, the J end lost 3 bases, and 10 bases lay between the germline ends. The CDR3 DNA reads as TGTGCCAGCAAACAGGGTGGTGGGGCCAACGTCCTGACTTTC. Translating it yields CASKQGGGANVLTF.

A word on this clonotype: One junction end does not reproduce the germline sequence, and a read error may be involved. The chain is built from TRBV27 and TRBJ2-3; tentative D call: TRBD1 (5 bases). This CDR3 has 14 amino acids. CDR1 and CDR2 (germline): MNHEY, SMNVEV (reference sequence). The CDR3 sequence: CASSLGAYTDTRYF. CDR3 sequence (DNA): TGTGCCAGCAGTTTAGGGGCATACACAGATACGCGGTATTTT.

Turning to this clonotype: Sequence at one end of the junction differs from germline and may be a read error. V and J are TRBV20-1 and TRBJ2-7, with D tentatively TRBD1 or TRBD2 (6 bases each). The CDR3 loop spans 14 amino acids. Germline V gene lookup returns CDR1 DFQATT and CDR2 SNEGSKA (reference sequence). The CDR3 region is CSVRDSGRGNEQYF. The CDR3 DNA reads TGCAGTGTTAGAGATAGCGGCAGGGGAAACGAGCAGTACTTC.

This clonotype was seen a handful of times. The chain recombines TRBV6-2 or TRBV6-3 with TRBJ2-4; 8 nucleotides match TRBD2. V lost 2 bases, J lost 7 bases, and 4 bases stayed unmatched. The CDR3 has 14 residues. Germline CDR1 MNHEY, CDR2 SVGEGT. The CDR3 DNA is TGTGCCAGCAGTTACGGCTCTAGCGGGAACATTCAGTACTTC. Translation: CASSYGSSGNIQYF.

This chain joins TRBV7-2 and TRBJ2-1, with no clear D. This CDR3 spans 13 amino acids. Per the germline V gene, CDR1 is SGHTA and CDR2 is FQGNSA. V was pared by 5 bases and J by 10 bases, with 15 bases between. The CDR3 region is CASSRRVSREQFF. Here the CDR3 DNA reads TGTGCCAGCAGCCGAAGGGTGAGTCGGGAGCAGTTCTTC.

This clonotype showed up just once. V gene TRBV6-1 combines with J gene TRBJ1-2, with D maybe TRBD1 (6 bases). Trimming removed 2 bases at V and 4 bases at J, with 14 bases between. CDR1 is MNHNS and CDR2 is SASEGT in the germline V gene. The CDR3 totals 15 residues. The CDR3 loop is CASSEFGRGIYGYTF. DNA of the CDR3: TGTGCCAGCAGTGAATTCGGCAGGGGAATCTATGGCTACACCTTC.

The CDR3 protein is CASSRWVQDEQFF. The CDR3 DNA is TGTGCCAGCAGCAGGTGGGTGCAAGATGAGCAGTTCTTC. This chain uses TRBV7-3 with TRBJ2-1; no reliable D call. Germline V gives CDR1 SGHTA, CDR2 FQGTGA. CDR3 length: 13 amino acids. V dropped 5 bases and J dropped 8 bases, with 13 bases sitting between them.

The CDR3 DNA reads as TGTGCCAGCAGTGAAGAAGCGGCTGGGGCCAACGTCCTGACTTTC. Translating gives CASSEEAAGANVLTF. The gene calls are TRBV2 and TRBJ2-6; a weak D match, TRBD2 (5 bases). CDR3 size: 15 residues. Germline lookup yields CDR1 SNHLY and CDR2 FYNNEI. Trimming removed 1 base at V and 2 bases at J, with 6 bases between.

V is TRBV6-5 and J is TRBJ2-7; D gene unclear. CDR3 length: 14 amino acids. CDR1 is MNHEY and CDR2 is SVGAGI in the germline V gene. Trimming took 6 bases from V and 3 from J, leaving 15 bases between them. CDR3 nucleotide sequence: TGTGCCAGCAGAGAGCCGGGTACGCTCTACGAGCAGTACTTC. It codes for CASREPGTLYEQYF.

The chain links TRBV11-2 to TRBJ2-7; 11 bases agree with TRBD2. The V gene's germline CDR1 is SGHAT and CDR2 FQNNGV. CDR3 length: 14 amino acids. V lost 0 bases, J lost 7 bases, and 2 bases stayed unmatched. The chain's CDR3 is CASSLELAGEEQYF. The CDR3 DNA sequence: TGTGCCAGCAGCTTAGAACTAGCGGGAGAAGAGCAGTACTTC.

CDR3 DNA sequence: TGCAGCGTTGCTGAGACAGGGTTCGGGGAGACCCAGTACTTC. It codes for CSVAETGFGETQYF. The chain couples TRBV29-1 to TRBJ2-5; 7 bases agree with TRBD1. Unmatched junction bases numbered 10, after V lost 4 bases and J lost 5 bases. The V gene's germline CDR1 is SQVTM and CDR2 ANQGSEA. This CDR3 has 14 amino acids. Drawing the rest from reference TRBV29-1 and TRBJ2-5, the complete variable domain is SAVISQKPSRDICQRGTSLTIQCQVDSQVTMMFWYRQQPGQSLTLIATANQGSEATYESGFVIDKFPISRPNLTFSTLTVSNMSPEDSSIYLCSVAETGFGETQYFGPGTRLLVL.

The chain is built from TRBV6-1 and TRBJ2-1; D not certain. The CDR3 covers 13 residues. V was shortened by 7 bases and J by 4 bases, with 11 bases between the two germline ends. Per germline, CDR1 MNHNS and CDR2 SASEGT. Here the CDR3 DNA reads TGTGCCAGCACTGTGTACCCTTACAATGAGCAGTTCTTC. Amino acids: CASTVYPYNEQFF.

V usage is TRBV12-3 or TRBV12-4 and J usage is TRBJ2-3; 7 bases are shared with TRBD2. This CDR3 has 14 residues. The V gene end was trimmed by 3 bases and the J gene end by 2 bases; junction bases not matched to a gene: 2. The CDR3 DNA sequence: TGTGCCAGCAGTTTTCGGGACTACACAGATACGCAGTATTTT. Protein: CASSFRDYTDTQYF.

This clonotype was observed a few times. This chain links TRBV7-2 with TRBJ1-2; D gene uncertain. V was pared by 5 bases and J by 5 bases, with 15 bases between. This CDR3 spans 14 amino acids. Germline V gives CDR1 SGHTA, CDR2 FQGNSA. The CDR3 region is CASSPQTATYGYTF. The CDR3 DNA is TGTGCCAGCAGCCCCCAGACGGCAACATATGGCTACACCTTC.

The CDR3 DNA sequence: TGTGCCAGCAGCTTAGTGGCGGTAACCGGGGAGCTGTTTTTT. Translating gives CASSLVAVTGELFF. This rearrangement joins TRBV7-2 to TRBJ2-2; D not resolved. This CDR3 spans 14 amino acids. The ends were cut back, 1 base at V and 5 bases at J, with 8 bases in the middle. Germline CDR1 and CDR2: SGHTA and FQGNSA.

This clonotype was counted ten times or more. The chain uses TRBV7-8 and TRBJ2-1, with 9 bases identical to TRBD2. The CDR3 extends over 20 amino acids. The ends lost 4 bases at V and 8 bases at J; junction bases unmatched: 24. Germline CDR1 is SGHVS and CDR2 is FQNEAQ. The CDR3 DNA sequence: TGTGCCAGCAGCTCTAACCCCCCGGGACTAGCTGGAGTACAGGTGGATGAGCAGTTCTTC. It specifies CASSSNPPGLAGVQVDEQFF.

The V and J genes are TRBV20-1 and TRBJ2-3; TRBD2 agrees at 9 bases. CDR1 is DFQATT and CDR2 is SNEGSKA in the germline V gene (reference sequence). V lost 8 bases, J lost 6 bases, and 6 bases stayed unmatched. This CDR3 is built from 12 residues. The CDR3 DNA reads TGCAGTTCCGTAGCGGGAGTGGATACGCAGTATTTT. Its protein is CSSVAGVDTQYF.

The V and J genes are TRBV2 and TRBJ2-7, with D unclear. The germline V gene encodes CDR1 SNHLY and CDR2 FYNNEI. The germline V and J ends were trimmed by 1 base and 3 bases, with 13 bases remaining between them. CDR3 length: 15 residues. The chain's CDR3 is CASSEGPLPGYEQYF. The CDR3 nucleotides are TGTGCCAGCAGTGAAGGGCCCCTGCCTGGCTACGAGCAGTACTTC.

In its sample, this clonotype was seen a few times. This chain connects TRBV20-1 to TRBJ2-7; D is ambiguous. Germline loops: CDR1 DFQATT, CDR2 SNEGSKA (reference sequence). This CDR3 spans 11 amino acids. V lost 5 bases and J 3 bases, leaving 8 bases between the germline ends. CDR3 region: CSAYIGYEQYF. CDR3 DNA sequence: TGCAGTGCTTACATAGGCTACGAGCAGTACTTC.

This chain links TRBV29-1 with TRBJ2-4; TRBD1 agrees at 9 bases. The DNA matches TRBJ2-7 better at its end, which makes the J call doubtful. Germline values: CDR1 SQVTM, CDR2 ANQGSEA. The CDR3 contains 13 residues. Written as DNA, the CDR3 is TGCAGCGTTCTACCGGGACAGGGTCGCGAGCAGTACTTC. Encoded protein: CSVLPGQGREQYF.

The rearrangement links TRBV7-9 to TRBJ2-3; 10 bases agree with TRBD2. The J segment lost 5 bases and the V segment lost 1 base, leaving 15 bases of the junction unmatched. CDR1 is SEHNR and CDR2 is FQNEAQ in the germline V gene (reference sequence). The length of the CDR3 is 19 residues. CDR3 in DNA: TGTGCCAGCAGCTTAGGGTTGGGACTCCTAGCGGGAGCAGGAGATACGCAGTATTTT. It encodes CASSLGLGLLAGAGDTQYF. Combining the CDR3 with reference TRBV7-9 and TRBJ2-3 gives the whole variable domain DTGVSQNPRHKITKRGQNVTFRCDPISEHNRLYWYRQTLGQGPEFLTYFQNEAQLEKSRLLSDRFSAERPKGSFSTLEIQRTEQGDSAMYLCASSLGLGLLAGAGDTQYFGPGTRLTVL.

Written as DNA, the CDR3 is TGCAGCACTCCGGGACTAGCGGGAGGGCACGGCGAGCAGTACTTC. Amino acid sequence: CSTPGLAGGHGEQYF. The genes are TRBV20-1 and TRBJ2-5; 16 positions agree with TRBD2. The end of the DNA aligns better with TRBJ2-7, so the J call may be wrong. CDR3 size: 15 residues. The V gene's germline CDR1 is DFQATT and CDR2 SNEGSKA (reference sequence).

The genes are TRBV9 and TRBJ2-7, with TRBD2 matching over 8 bases. CDR3 size: 20 residues. Losses at the gene ends were 4 bases for V and 5 bases for J; bases not matched to a gene: 26. Germline loops: CDR1 SGDLS, CDR2 YYNGEE. CDR3 bases: TGTGCCAGCAGCCCCTGGGGGGGGTCGGATGAAGAGCGGGAGTCAAACGAGCAGTACTTC. Its translation: CASSPWGGSDEERESNEQYF.

J is TRBJ2-4 and V is TRBV28; no clear D. The J call may not be correct, given that the DNA end is closer to TRBJ2-7. Germline CDR1 and CDR2: MDHEN and SYDVKM. This CDR3 spans 16 amino acids. As DNA, the CDR3 is TGTGCCAGCAGTCCCCTATTATGGGTCCCCCGCTACGAGCAGTACTTC. Translation: CASSPLLWVPRYEQYF.

At least ten counts were recorded for this clonotype. This chain links TRBV3-1 with TRBJ2-7, with D possibly TRBD2 on 6 matching bases. Trimming took 4 bases from V and 2 from J, leaving 9 bases between them. Looked up from germline, CDR1 is LGHDT and CDR2 is YNNKEL (reference sequence). The CDR3 is made up of 13 amino acids. The CDR3 here is CASSLADTYEQYF. CDR3 nucleotides: TGTGCCAGCAGCCTAGCGGATACCTACGAGCAGTACTTC.

This clonotype appeared a few times. The CDR3: CASSLPGTGMGEQYF. The CDR3 region has the DNA TGTGCCAGCAGTTTACCCGGGACAGGGATGGGCGAGCAGTACTTC. The chain recombines TRBV27 with TRBJ2-7, with 9 bases fitting TRBD1. The junction had 8 bases not matched to a gene; V was cut back by 2 bases and J by 6 bases. The length of the CDR3 is 15 residues. Germline loops: CDR1 MNHEY, CDR2 SMNVEV (reference sequence).

The V and J genes are TRBV2 and TRBJ2-7; no reliable D call. The CDR3 length is 14 residues. Trimming removed 8 bases at V and 4 bases at J, with 18 bases between. Germline loops: CDR1 SNHLY, CDR2 FYNNEI. CDR3 region: CASGLEIRSYEQYF. In DNA form, the CDR3 reads TGTGCCAGCGGATTGGAAATAAGGAGTTACGAGCAGTACTTC.